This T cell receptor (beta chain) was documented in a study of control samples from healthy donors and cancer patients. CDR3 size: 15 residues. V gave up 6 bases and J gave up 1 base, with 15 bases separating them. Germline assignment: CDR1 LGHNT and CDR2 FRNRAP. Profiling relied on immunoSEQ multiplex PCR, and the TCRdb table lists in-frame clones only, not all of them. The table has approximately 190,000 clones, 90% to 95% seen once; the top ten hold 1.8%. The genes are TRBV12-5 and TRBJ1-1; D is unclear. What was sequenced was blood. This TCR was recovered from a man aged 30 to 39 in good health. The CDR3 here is CASGSPKIENTEAFF. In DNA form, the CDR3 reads TGTGCTAGTGGCTCCCCCAAAATAGAGAACACTGAAGCTTTCTTT. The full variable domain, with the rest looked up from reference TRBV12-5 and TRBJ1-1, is DARVTQTPRHKVTEMGQEVTMRCQPILGHNTVFWYRQTMMQGLELLAYFRNRAPLDDSGMPKDRFSAEMPDATLATLKIQPSEPRDSAVYFCASGSPKIENTEAFFGQGTRLTVV.